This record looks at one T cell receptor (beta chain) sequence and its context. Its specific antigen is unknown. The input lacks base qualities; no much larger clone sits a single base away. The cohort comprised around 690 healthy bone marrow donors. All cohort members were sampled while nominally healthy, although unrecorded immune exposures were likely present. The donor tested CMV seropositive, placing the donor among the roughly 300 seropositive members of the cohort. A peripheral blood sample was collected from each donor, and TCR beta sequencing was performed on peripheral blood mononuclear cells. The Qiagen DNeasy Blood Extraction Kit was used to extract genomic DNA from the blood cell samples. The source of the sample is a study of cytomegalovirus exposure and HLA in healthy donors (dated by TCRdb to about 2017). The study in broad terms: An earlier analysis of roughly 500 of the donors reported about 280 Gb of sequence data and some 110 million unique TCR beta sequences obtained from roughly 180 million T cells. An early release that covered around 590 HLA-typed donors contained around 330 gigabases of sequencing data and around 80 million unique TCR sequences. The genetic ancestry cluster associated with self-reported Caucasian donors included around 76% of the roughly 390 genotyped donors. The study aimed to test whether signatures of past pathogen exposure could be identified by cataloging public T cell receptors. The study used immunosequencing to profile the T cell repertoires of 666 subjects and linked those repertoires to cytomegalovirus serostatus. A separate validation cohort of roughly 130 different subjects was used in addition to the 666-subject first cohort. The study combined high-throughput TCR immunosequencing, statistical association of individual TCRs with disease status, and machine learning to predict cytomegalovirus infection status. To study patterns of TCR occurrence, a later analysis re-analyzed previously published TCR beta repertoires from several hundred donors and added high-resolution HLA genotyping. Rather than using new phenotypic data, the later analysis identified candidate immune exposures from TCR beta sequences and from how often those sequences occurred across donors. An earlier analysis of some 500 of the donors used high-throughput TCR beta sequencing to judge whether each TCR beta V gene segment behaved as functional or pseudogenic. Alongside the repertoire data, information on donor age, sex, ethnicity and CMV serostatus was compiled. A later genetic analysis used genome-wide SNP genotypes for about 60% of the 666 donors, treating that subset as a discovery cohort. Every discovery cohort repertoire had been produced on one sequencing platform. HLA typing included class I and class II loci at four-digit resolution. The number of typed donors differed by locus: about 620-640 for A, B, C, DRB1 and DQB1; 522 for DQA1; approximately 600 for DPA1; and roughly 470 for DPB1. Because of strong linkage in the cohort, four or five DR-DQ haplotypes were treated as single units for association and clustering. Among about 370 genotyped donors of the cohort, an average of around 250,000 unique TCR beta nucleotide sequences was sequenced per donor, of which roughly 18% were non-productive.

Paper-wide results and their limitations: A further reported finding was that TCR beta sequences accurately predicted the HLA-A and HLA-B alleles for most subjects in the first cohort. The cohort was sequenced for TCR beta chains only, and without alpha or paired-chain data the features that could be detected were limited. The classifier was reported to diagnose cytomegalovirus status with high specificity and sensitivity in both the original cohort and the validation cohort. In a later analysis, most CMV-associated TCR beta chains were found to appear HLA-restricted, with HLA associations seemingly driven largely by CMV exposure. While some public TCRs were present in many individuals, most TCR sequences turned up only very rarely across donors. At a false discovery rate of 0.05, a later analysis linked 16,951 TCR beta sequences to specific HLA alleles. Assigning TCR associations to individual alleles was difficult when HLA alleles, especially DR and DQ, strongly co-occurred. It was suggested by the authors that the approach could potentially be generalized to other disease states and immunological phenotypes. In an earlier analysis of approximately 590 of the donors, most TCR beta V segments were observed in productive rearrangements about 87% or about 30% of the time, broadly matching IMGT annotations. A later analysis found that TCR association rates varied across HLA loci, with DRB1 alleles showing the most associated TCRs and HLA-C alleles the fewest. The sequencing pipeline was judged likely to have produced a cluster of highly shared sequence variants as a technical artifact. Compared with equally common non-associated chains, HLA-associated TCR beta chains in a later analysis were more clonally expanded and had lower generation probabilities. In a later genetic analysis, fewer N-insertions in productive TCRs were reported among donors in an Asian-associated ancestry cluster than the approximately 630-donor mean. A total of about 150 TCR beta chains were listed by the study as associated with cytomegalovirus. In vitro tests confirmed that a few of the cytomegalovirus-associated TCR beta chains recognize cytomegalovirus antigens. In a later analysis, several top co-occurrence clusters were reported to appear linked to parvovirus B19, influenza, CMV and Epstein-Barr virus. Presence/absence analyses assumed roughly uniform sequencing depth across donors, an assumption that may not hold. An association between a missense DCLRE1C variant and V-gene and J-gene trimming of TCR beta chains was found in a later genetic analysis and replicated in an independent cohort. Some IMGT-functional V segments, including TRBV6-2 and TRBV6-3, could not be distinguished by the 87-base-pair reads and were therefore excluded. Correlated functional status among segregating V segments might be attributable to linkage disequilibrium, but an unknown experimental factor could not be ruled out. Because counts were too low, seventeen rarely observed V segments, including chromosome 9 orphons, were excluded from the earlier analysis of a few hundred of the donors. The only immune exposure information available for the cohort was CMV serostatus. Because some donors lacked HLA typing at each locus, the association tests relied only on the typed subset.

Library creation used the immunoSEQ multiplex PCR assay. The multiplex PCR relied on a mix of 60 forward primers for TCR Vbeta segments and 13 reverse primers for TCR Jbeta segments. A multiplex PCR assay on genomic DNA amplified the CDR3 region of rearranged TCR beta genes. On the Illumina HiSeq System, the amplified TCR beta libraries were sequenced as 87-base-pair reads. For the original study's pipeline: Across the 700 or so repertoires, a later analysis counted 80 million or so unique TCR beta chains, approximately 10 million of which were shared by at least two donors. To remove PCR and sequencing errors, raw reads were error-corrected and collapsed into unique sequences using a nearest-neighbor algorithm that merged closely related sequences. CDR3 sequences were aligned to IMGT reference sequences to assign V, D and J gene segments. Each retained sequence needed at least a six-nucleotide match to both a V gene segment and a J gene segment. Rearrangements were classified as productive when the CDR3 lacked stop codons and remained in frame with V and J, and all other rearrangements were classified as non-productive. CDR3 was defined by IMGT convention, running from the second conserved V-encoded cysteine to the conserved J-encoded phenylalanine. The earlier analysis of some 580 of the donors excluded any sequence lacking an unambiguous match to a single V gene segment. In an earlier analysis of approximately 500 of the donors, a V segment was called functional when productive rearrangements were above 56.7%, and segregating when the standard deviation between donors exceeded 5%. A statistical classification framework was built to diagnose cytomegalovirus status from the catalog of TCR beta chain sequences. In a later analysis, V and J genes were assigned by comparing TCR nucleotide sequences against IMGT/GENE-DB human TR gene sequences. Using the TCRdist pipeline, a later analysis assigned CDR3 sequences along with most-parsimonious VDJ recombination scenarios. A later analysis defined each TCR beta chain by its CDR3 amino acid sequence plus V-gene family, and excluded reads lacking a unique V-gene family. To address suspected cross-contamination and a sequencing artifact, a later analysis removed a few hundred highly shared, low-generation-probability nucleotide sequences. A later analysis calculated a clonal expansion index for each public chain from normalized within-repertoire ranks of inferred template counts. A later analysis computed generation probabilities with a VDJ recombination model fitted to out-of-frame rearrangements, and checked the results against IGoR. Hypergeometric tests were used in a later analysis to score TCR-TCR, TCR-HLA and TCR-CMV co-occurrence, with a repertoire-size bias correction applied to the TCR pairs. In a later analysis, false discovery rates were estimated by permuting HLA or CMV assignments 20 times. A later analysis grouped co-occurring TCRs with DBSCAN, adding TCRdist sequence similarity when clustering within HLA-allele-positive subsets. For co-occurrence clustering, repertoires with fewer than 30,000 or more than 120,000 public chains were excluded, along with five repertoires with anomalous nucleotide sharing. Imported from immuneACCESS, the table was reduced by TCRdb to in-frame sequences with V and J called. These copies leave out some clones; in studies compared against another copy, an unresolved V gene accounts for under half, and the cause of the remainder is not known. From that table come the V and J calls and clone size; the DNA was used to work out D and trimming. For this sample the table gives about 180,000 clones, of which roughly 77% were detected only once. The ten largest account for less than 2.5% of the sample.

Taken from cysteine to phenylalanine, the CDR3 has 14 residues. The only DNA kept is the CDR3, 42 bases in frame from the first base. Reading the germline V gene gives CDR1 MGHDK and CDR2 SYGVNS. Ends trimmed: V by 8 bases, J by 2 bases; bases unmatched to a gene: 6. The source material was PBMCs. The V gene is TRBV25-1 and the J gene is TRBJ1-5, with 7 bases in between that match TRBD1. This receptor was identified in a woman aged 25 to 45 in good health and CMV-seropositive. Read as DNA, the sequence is TGTGCCAGCGGCCTCGGACAGGGCAATCAGCCCCAGCATTTT. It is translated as CASGLGQGNQPQHF.